This note documents a single T cell receptor (beta chain) sequence. Its target is unknown. The sample comes from a study of T cell responses to AZD1222 COVID-19 vaccine. Study results and caveats: There were vaccine-associated CD4 TCRs across spike, dominant at 160-218 and 743-854. The donor group comprised mostly white British people and more females; the analysis possibly underestimated clonal diversity. Of the AZD1222 recipients, only six were seropositive at baseline. The study reported that nearly half of spike-specific TCRs target unmutated variant regions.

The CDR3 covers 11 residues. Germline V gene sequence: CDR1 SGHVS, CDR2 FQNEAQ. The V end was cut by 11 bases, the J end by 3 bases, with 11 bases between. Clones were read by immunoSEQ multiplex PCR, and TCRdb kept only the in-frame ones, dropping some. The repertoire holds approximately 77,000 clones, with around 90% as singletons. The chain recombines TRBV7-8 with TRBJ2-7; TRBD2 is a possible D gene (5 bases). Source: peripheral blood, taken on day 0 of MenACWY control vaccination. The TCR sequence derives from an adult in good health. This chain's CDR3 is CAGGSYYEQYF. CDR3 DNA: TGTGCCGGAGGCTCCTACTACGAGCAGTACTTC.